The clone carrying this T cell receptor beta chain was seen a few times. The antigen remains undetermined. This record comes from a study of beta chain features in type 1 diabetes. About the research overall: Comparable age, gender and cell yields were observed in patients relative to healthy donors.

Study results and caveats: Shorter TCRB CDR3s, moderately but significantly so, were found in Type 1 diabetes patients in all four CD4+ subsets.

The length of the CDR3 is 12 residues. Trimming took 2 bases from V and 6 from J, leaving 8 bases between them. Per the germline V gene, CDR1 is SQVTM and CDR2 is ANQGSEA. The purity of all sorted populations exceeded 95%. What was sequenced were expressed TCRB transcripts, since all of the isolated RNA had been reverse transcribed. Repertoires were generated with immunoSEQ multiplex PCR, while TCRdb's copy carries only in-frame clones and drops some. The table records hundreds of thousands of clones, about 15% of them present only once. What was sequenced was naive CD4+ T cells from blood. This chain uses TRBV29-1 with TRBJ2-1; D gene ambiguous. This TCR was recovered from a man aged 18-30 years with type 1 diabetes. CDR3 sequence: CSVETGSNEQFF. The CDR3 DNA sequence: TGCAGCGTTGAAACCGGGTCCAATGAGCAGTTCTTC.